This is a list of T cell receptor beta chains from one sample in a study of spatial heterogeneity in lung cancer. From the 5' RACE reads, TCRdb called clonotypes with MiXCR, one entry per CDR3 protein. The sample gives about 17,000 distinct CDR3 sequences, under 20% of which show up once; about an eighth is in the top ten. The material was PBMCs, obtained at surgery. The receptor set was obtained from a male donor with early-stage non-small cell lung cancer. The CDR3 runs from the conserved cysteine through the conserved F or W. D genes are given only for firm matches. The size field is filled for only some rows; it gives once, few, many or a size class.

j_call d_call clone_size v_call cdr3_aa cdr3_nt
TRBJ2-1 TRBD2 few TRBV6-5 CASSLAGGYNEQFF TGTGCCAGCAGTCTAGCGGGGGGCTACAATGAGCAGTTCTTC
TRBJ2-1 . few TRBV12-5 CASGFDGPRNEQFF TGTGCTAGTGGTTTTGACGGGCCTCGGAATGAGCAGTTCTTC
TRBJ1-3 . many TRBV5-1 CASRTASSGNTIYF TGCGCCAGCAGGACCGCCAGCTCTGGAAACACCATATATTTT
TRBJ2-5 . many TRBV5-1 CASSLGYQETQYF TGCGCCAGCAGCTTGGGGTACCAAGAGACCCAGTACTTC
TRBJ2-7 TRBD2 many TRBV13 CASSSDSPSGVDYEQYF TGTGCCAGCAGCTCCGACTCCCCTAGCGGGGTGGACTACGAGCAGTACTTC
TRBJ2-5 TRBD1 few TRBV2 CASIEGRGLLQETQYF TGTGCCAGCATTGAAGGCAGGGGGCTGCTCCAAGAGACCCAGTACTTC
TRBJ1-1 . . TRBV7-8 CASSFYTAGTEAFF TGTGCCAGCAGCTTCTACACGGCTGGTACTGAAGCTTTCTTT
TRBJ2-7 TRBD2 few TRBV7-6 CASSPAGGVGSYEQYF TGTGCCAGCAGCCCAGCGGGGGGGGTAGGGTCCTACGAGCAGTACTTC
TRBJ2-2 TRBD2 . TRBV2 CASSHTSGGNTGELFF TGTGCCAGCAGTCATACTAGCGGGGGGAACACCGGGGAGCTGTTTTTT
TRBJ2-1 TRBD2 . TRBV29-1 CSVERTRYNEQFF TGCAGCGTTGAGCGGACTAGGTACAATGAGCAGTTCTTC
TRBJ2-1 . medium-sized TRBV6-1 CASTSSGNEQFF TGTGCCAGCACTTCCTCCGGGAATGAGCAGTTCTTC
TRBJ1-2 TRBD1 many TRBV7-9 CASSSSGTVDYGYTF TGTGCCAGCAGCTCCTCGGGGACAGTCGACTATGGCTACACCTTC
TRBJ1-1 TRBD1 few TRBV20-1 CSARVPDRMNTEAFF TGCAGTGCTAGAGTCCCGGACAGGATGAACACTGAAGCTTTCTTT
TRBJ2-5 . few TRBV7-3 CASSFSKRETQYF TGTGCCAGCAGCTTCTCTAAGAGGGAGACCCAGTACTTC
TRBJ2-1 . many TRBV5-4 CASSLGQPDFYNEQFF TGTGCCAGCAGCTTGGGGCAGCCAGACTTTTACAATGAGCAGTTCTTC
TRBJ2-5 . . TRBV3-1 CASSQEEETQYF TGTGCCAGCAGCCAAGAAGAAGAGACCCAGTACTTC
TRBJ2-1 . medium-sized TRBV7-8 CASSLGYRAPYNEQFF TGTGCCAGCAGCTTAGGCTACAGGGCCCCCTACAATGAGCAGTTCTTC
TRBJ2-3 TRBD1 . TRBV6-2/TRBV6-3 CASSYSGQGAHSTDTQYF TGTGCCAGCAGTTATTCGGGACAGGGGGCCCATAGCACAGATACGCAGTATTTT
TRBJ2-2 . . TRBV21-1 CASSTLAGVVYTGELFF TGTGCCAGCAGCACTCTAGCGGGAGTGGTCTATACCGGGGAGCTGTTTTTT
TRBJ2-2 TRBD1 many TRBV20-1 CSAPGQGNTGELFF TGCAGTGCCCCGGGACAGGGTAACACCGGGGAGCTGTTTTTT
TRBJ1-2 . . TRBV5-1 CASSLVGGVDGYTF TGCGCCAGCAGCCTTGTCGGGGGAGTGGATGGCTACACCTTC
TRBJ1-1 TRBD1 few TRBV29-1 CSVGGQGVDTEAFF TGCAGCGTTGGAGGACAGGGCGTGGACACTGAAGCTTTCTTT
TRBJ2-1 . . TRBV2 CASTPGQSSYNEQFF TGTGCCAGCACACCCGGACAGAGCTCCTACAATGAGCAGTTCTTC
TRBJ2-7 . . TRBV7-3 CASSSSGQNYEQYF TGTGCCAGCAGCTCCTCGGGGCAGAACTACGAGCAGTACTTC
TRBJ1-4 . . TRBV15 CATSRDIVNEKLFF TGTGCCACCAGCAGAGATATTGTGAATGAAAAACTGTTTTTT
TRBJ2-5 . many TRBV6-1 CASSVAQGETQYF TGTGCCAGCAGTGTAGCCCAGGGAGAGACCCAGTACTTC
TRBJ1-1 TRBD1 medium-sized TRBV27 CATRTGMNTEAFF TGTGCCACCAGGACAGGCATGAACACTGAAGCTTTCTTT
TRBJ1-1 . . TRBV6-1 CASSESLSRVRRAFF TGTGCCAGCAGTGAATCCCTTTCCCGGGTCCGGCGGGCTTTCTTT
TRBJ2-7 . . TRBV11-2 CASSLDGLWQYF TGTGCCAGCAGCTTGGACGGTCTATGGCAGTACTTC
TRBJ2-7 TRBD1 . TRBV7-7 CASSMTGDEQYF TGTGCTAGCAGCATGACAGGGGACGAGCAGTACTTC
TRBJ1-5 . . TRBV27 CASSPGEGDQPQHF TGTGCCAGCAGTCCCGGGGAGGGCGATCAGCCCCAGCATTTT
TRBJ2-3 TRBD2 many TRBV3-1 CASSHWGTSGDTQYF TGTGCCAGCAGCCACTGGGGGACTAGCGGAGATACGCAGTATTTT
TRBJ1-3 . . TRBV11-2 CASSLFGSGNTIYF TGTGCCAGCAGCTTATTCGGGTCTGGAAACACCATATATTTT
TRBJ2-3 . many TRBV5-1 CASRRGTDTQYF TGCGCCAGCAGGCGGGGCACAGATACGCAGTATTTT
TRBJ2-1 TRBD1 many TRBV7-9 CASSHLTGGSYNEQFF TGTGCCAGCAGCCACCTGACAGGGGGCTCCTACAATGAGCAGTTCTTC
TRBJ1-3 . medium-sized TRBV20-1 CSARDLRPSGNTIYF TGCAGTGCTAGAGATTTAAGGCCATCTGGAAACACCATATATTTT
TRBJ1-6 . few TRBV5-6 CASSRIQGPLHF TGTGCCAGCAGCCGAATACAGGGACCCCTCCACTTT
TRBJ2-1 . many TRBV7-8 CASSRLDERGNEQFF TGTGCCAGCAGCCGACTAGACGAGAGGGGAAATGAGCAGTTCTTC
TRBJ2-3 TRBD1 . TRBV20-1 CSASPPGQGTPSTDTQYF TGCAGTGCTAGCCCCCCGGGACAGGGAACTCCTAGCACAGATACGCAGTATTTT
TRBJ2-2 . many TRBV14 CASSSGPRELFF TGTGCCAGCAGCTCGGGTCCACGGGAGCTGTTTTTT
TRBJ2-3 . . TRBV11-2 CASSLVRGADTQYF TGTGCCAGCAGCTTAGTCAGGGGCGCAGATACGCAGTATTTT
TRBJ1-6 . many TRBV30 CAWSVWAANSPLHF TGTGCCTGGAGTGTCTGGGCAGCAAATTCACCCCTCCACTTT
TRBJ1-2 TRBD1 . TRBV6-5 CASSSTGTGIRGYTF TGTGCCAGCAGTTCCACCGGGACAGGGATACGCGGCTACACCTTC